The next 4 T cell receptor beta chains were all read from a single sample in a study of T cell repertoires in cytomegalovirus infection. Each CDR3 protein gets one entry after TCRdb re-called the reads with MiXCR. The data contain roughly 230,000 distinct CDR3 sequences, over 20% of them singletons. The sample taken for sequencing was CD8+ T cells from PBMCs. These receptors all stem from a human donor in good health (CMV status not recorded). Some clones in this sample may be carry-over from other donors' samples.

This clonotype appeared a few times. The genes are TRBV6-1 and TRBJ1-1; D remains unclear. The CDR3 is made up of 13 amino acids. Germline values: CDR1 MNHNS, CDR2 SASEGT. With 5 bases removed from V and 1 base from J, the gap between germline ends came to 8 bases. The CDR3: CASSTAGNTEAFF. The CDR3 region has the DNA TGTGCCAGCAGTACTGCGGGGAACACTGAAGCTTTCTTT.

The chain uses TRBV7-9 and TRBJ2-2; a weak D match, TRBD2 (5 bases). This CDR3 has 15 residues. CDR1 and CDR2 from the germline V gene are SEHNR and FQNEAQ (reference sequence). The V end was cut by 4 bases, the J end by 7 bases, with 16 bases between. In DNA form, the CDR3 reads TGTGCCAGCAGCTCAGCGCGGTCGGGGATCGGGGAGCTGTTTTTT. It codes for CASSSARSGIGELFF. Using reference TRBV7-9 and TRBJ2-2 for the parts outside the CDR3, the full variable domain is DTGVSQNPRHKITKRGQNVTFRCDPISEHNRLYWYRQTLGQGPEFLTYFQNEAQLEKSRLLSDRFSAERPKGSFSTLEIQRTEQGDSAMYLCASSSARSGIGELFFGEGSRLTVL.

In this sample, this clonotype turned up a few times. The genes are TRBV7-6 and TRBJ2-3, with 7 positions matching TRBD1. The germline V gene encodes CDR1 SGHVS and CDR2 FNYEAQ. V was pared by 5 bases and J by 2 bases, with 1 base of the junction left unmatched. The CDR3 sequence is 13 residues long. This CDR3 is CASSDRVTDTQYF. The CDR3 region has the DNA TGTGCCAGCAGCGACAGGGTCACAGATACGCAGTATTTT.

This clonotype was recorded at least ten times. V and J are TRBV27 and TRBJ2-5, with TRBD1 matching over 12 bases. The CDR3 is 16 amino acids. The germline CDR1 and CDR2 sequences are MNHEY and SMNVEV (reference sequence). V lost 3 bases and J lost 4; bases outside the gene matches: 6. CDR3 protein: CASSFVGQGARETQYF. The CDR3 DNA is TGTGCCAGCAGTTTTGTGGGACAGGGGGCACGAGAGACCCAGTACTTC.